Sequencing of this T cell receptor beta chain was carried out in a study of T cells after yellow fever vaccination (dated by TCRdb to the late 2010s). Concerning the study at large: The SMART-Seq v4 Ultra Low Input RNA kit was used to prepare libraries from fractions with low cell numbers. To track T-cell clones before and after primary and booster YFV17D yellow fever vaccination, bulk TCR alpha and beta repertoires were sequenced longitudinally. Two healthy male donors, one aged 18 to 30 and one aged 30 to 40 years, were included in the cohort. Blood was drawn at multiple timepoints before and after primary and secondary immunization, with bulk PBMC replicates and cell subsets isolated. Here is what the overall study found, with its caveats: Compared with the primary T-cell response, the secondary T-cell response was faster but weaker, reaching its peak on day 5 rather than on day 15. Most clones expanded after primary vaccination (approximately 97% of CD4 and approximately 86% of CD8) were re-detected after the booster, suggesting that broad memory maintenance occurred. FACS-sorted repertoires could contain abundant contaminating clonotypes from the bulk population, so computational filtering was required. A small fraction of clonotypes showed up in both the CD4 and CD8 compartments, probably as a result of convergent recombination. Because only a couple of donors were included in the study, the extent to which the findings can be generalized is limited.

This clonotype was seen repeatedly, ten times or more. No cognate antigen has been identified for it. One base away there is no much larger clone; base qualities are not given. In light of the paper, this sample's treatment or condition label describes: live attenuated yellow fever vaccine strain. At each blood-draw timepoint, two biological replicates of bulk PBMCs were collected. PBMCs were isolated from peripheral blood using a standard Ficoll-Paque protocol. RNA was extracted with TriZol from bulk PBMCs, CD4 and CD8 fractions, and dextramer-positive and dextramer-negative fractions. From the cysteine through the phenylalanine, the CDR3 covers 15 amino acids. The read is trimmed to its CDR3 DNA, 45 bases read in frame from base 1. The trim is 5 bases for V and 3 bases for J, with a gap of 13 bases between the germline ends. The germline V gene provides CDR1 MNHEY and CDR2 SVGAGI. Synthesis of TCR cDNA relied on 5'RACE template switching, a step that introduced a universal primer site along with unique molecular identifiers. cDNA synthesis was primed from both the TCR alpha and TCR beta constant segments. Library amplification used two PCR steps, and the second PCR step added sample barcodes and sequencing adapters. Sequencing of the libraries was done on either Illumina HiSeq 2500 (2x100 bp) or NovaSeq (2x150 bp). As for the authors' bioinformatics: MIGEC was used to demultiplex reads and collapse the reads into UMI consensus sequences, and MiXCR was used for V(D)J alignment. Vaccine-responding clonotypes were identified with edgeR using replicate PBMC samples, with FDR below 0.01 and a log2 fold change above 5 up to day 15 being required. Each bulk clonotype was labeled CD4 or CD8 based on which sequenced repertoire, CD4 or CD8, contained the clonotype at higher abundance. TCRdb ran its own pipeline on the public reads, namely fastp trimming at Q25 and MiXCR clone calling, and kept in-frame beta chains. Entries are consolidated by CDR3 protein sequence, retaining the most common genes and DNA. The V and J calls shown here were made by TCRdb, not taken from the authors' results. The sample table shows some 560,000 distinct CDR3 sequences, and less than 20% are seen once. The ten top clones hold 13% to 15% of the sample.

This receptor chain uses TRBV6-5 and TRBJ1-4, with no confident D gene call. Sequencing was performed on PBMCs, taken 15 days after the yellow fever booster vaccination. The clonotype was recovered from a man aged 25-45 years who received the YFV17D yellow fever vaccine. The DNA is TGTGCCAGCAGTAGCTCCGGGCAGCCTAATGAAAAACTGTTTTTT. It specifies CASSSSGQPNEKLFF.